Below, one T cell receptor (beta chain) is given with its context. Preceding any ophthalmopathy symptoms, the blood sample dates from first hyperthyroidism diagnosis. Germline loops: CDR1 MGHRA, CDR2 YSYEKL. This CDR3 is built from 16 residues. The J segment lost 5 bases and the V segment lost 1 base, leaving 7 bases of the junction unmatched. Amplification yielded TCR beta CDR3 regions, with RNA transcripts as the source. During a first-round RT-PCR of the TCR CDR3, the HTBI primer set was used. TCRdb passed the multiplex PCR reads through MiXCR, listing each CDR3 protein once. Seen here are approximately 260,000 distinct CDR3 sequences, roughly 15% observed once, and the top ten hold roughly 30%. The source of the sample is a study of T cells in Graves' hyperthyroidism and ophthalmopathy.

Sequencing was carried out using blood. The chain is built from TRBV4-1 and TRBJ2-2; TRBD1 agrees at 7 bases. The TCR sequence derives from a woman between 50 and 59 years old with Graves' hyperthyroidism that later progressed to Graves' ophthalmopathy. The CDR3 reads CASSQVRDSETGELFF. The CDR3 DNA is TGCGCCAGCAGCCAAGTCCGGGACAGTGAAACCGGGGAGCTGTTTTTT.